The 19 T cell receptor beta chains below all came from one sample that was sequenced in a study of T cell repertoires in cytomegalovirus infection. TCRdb called the reads again in MiXCR, with one record for every CDR3 protein. The table lists hundreds of thousands of distinct CDR3 sequences, 32% of them singletons. Their target antigens are unknown. The input for sequencing was cultured CD8+ T cells from PBMCs, taken from culture after CMV antigen stimulation. The receptor source for this set is a human donor in good health (CMV status not recorded). Some clones in this sample may be carry-over from other donors' samples.

The chain carries TRBV2 and TRBJ2-7; TRBD1 is a possible D gene (6 bases). V gave up 3 bases and J gave up 5 bases, with 14 bases separating them. CDR1 and CDR2 from the germline V gene are SNHLY and FYNNEI. CDR3 length equals 14 residues. CDR3 amino acids: CASSDRGLRHEQYF. CDR3 DNA sequence: TGTGCCAGCAGTGACAGGGGCCTCCGCCACGAGCAGTACTTC. Variable domain in full (rest from reference TRBV2 and TRBJ2-7): EPEVTQTPSHQVTQMGQEVILRCVPISNHLYFYWYRQILGQKVEFLVSFYNNEISEKSEIFDDQFSVERPDGSNFTLKIRSTKLEDSAMYFCASSDRGLRHEQYFGPGTRLTVT.

J is TRBJ2-1 and V is TRBV9; 7 positions agree with TRBD2. The germline V gene has CDR1 SGDLS and CDR2 YYNGEE. The V and J ends lost 3 bases and 7 bases, in that order; junction bases with no gene match: 16. The CDR3 runs 17 residues. The CDR3 protein is CASSDHLSGVRQNEQFF. DNA for the CDR3: TGTGCCAGCAGCGATCACCTGAGCGGGGTTAGGCAGAATGAGCAGTTCTTC.

The chain has TRBV6-1 and TRBJ1-2; D not resolved. This CDR3 contains 14 residues. The germline gives CDR1 MNHNS, CDR2 SASEGT. V lost 1 base and J lost 4, with 10 bases in between. The chain's CDR3 is CASSEDRTFYGYTF. The CDR3 DNA reads as TGTGCCAGCAGTGAAGATAGGACTTTCTATGGCTACACCTTC.

The chain links TRBV11-2 to TRBJ2-7; a weak D match, TRBD2 (5 bases). The CDR3 covers 13 residues. V lost 1 base to trimming and J lost 6 bases, with 10 bases between them. Looked up from germline, CDR1 is SGHAT and CDR2 is FQNNGV. The CDR3 protein is CASSLVPAGEQYF. CDR3 nucleotides: TGTGCCAGCAGCTTAGTGCCGGCGGGCGAGCAGTACTTC. The entire variable domain, with the rest obtained from reference TRBV11-2 and TRBJ2-7, is as follows: EAGVAQSPRYKIIEKRQSVAFWCNPISGHATLYWYQQILGQGPKLLIQFQNNGVVDDSQLPKDRFSAERLKGVDSTLKIQPAKLEDSAVYLCASSLVPAGEQYFGPGTRLTVT.

This clonotype was seen repeatedly, ten times or more. The chain recombines TRBV7-8 with TRBJ2-5, with D possibly TRBD2 on 6 matching bases. CDR3 length: 17 residues. Germline CDR1 SGHVS, CDR2 FQNEAQ. The V end lost 2 bases, the J end lost 1 base, and 17 bases lay between the germline ends. CDR3 DNA sequence: TGTGCCAGCAGCTTACCCCTCGCGGGGAGGACCCAAGAGACCCAGTACTTC. Amino acid sequence: CASSLPLAGRTQETQYF.

The CDR3 DNA follows: TGCGCCAGCAGCCAAGATACGCGACAGGGAATCAACGAGCAGTACTTC. This codes for CASSQDTRQGINEQYF. The chain employs TRBV4-1 and TRBJ2-7; 7 bases map to TRBD1. Germline lookup yields CDR1 MGHRA and CDR2 YSYEKL. Trimming at V came to 0 bases and at J to 5 bases, leaving 10 bases not matched to a gene. The CDR3 contains 16 residues.

The chain carries TRBV7-9 and TRBJ1-1, with D unresolved. With 4 bases removed from V and 2 bases from J, the gap between germline ends came to 11 bases. Germline-derived CDR1 and CDR2 are SEHNR and FQNEAQ (reference sequence). CDR3 size: 14 residues. The CDR3 loop reads CASSSSGGNTEAFF. CDR3 nucleotides: TGTGCCAGCAGCTCCTCCGGAGGAAACACTGAAGCTTTCTTT.

The V and J genes are TRBV4-1 and TRBJ1-5; TRBD1 might be the D (6 bases). Germline V gene sequence: CDR1 MGHRA, CDR2 YSYEKL. V was pared by 0 bases and J by 1 base, with 13 bases between. The CDR3 contains 17 residues. CDR3 amino acids: CASSQEPGARSNQPQHF. As DNA, the CDR3 is TGCGCCAGCAGCCAAGAACCAGGGGCGCGGAGCAATCAGCCCCAGCATTTT.

A few counts support this clonotype. This rearrangement joins TRBV10-2 to TRBJ1-2, with D perhaps matching TRBD1 (5 bases). Trimming stripped 8 bases from V and 6 bases from J, with 13 bases between. The CDR3 has 12 residues. From germline, CDR1 is WSHSY and CDR2 SAAADI. The CDR3 protein is CASDGGTHGYTF. The DNA of the CDR3 is TGCGCCAGCGATGGAGGGACGCATGGCTACACCTTC.

This clonotype was picked up one time. It is likely a read error, because the conserved phenylalanine at the end of the CDR3 is missing. This sequence joins TRBV7-6 and TRBJ2-2; D uncertain. CDR1 is SGHVS and CDR2 is FNYEAQ in the germline V gene. V lost 0 bases and J 0 bases, leaving 8 bases between the germline ends. The CDR3 covers 16 residues. The CDR3: CASSLAAFANTGELFI. The CDR3 bases are TGTGCCAGCAGCTTAGCAGCGTTCGCGAACACCGGGGAGCTGTTTATT.

With regard to this clonotype: The junction shows a germline mismatch at one end, possibly a read error. The chain combines TRBV6-6 with TRBJ1-1; possibly TRBD1 for D (5 bases). Germline CDR1 and CDR2: MNHNY and SVGAGI (reference sequence). This CDR3 region has 14 residues. CDR3 coding DNA: TGTGCCAACAGTTACTCGGGGGGAAGTTACGAATCCTTCTTT. Translation: CANSYSGGSYESFF.

In this sample, this clonotype turned up a few times. The rearrangement joins TRBV9 to TRBJ1-1; the match to TRBD1 covers 7 bases. In germline, CDR1 is SGDLS, CDR2 YYNGEE. The CDR3 length is 15 residues. The V segment lost 0 bases and the J segment 2 bases; nucleotides outside the gene matches: 4. The CDR3 DNA follows: TGTGCCAGCAGCGTAGCGGGACAGCGAAACACTGAAGCTTTCTTT. It codes for CASSVAGQRNTEAFF.

The CDR3 coding sequence is TGTGCCAGCAGCTGGGGAGGGTATCGGACTAATGAAAAACTGTTTTTT. Encoded protein: CASSWGGYRTNEKLFF. The chain carries TRBV7-2 and TRBJ1-4; D is unclear. V was clipped by 4 bases and J by 2 bases, with 14 bases between them. Germline assignment: CDR1 SGHTA and CDR2 FQGNSA. The CDR3 consists of 16 residues.

There are many counts of this clonotype. The CDR3 DNA sequence: TGTGCCAGCAGCTTATTAATCGACCGCCATATGGGGACGCAGTATTTT. Residues: CASSLLIDRHMGTQYF. The V gene is TRBV7-6, the J gene TRBJ2-3, with D uncertain. The CDR3 length is 16 residues. Germline CDR1 reads SGHVS; CDR2 reads FNYEAQ. Trimming removed 2 bases from V and 9 bases from J, with 21 bases in between.

The rearrangement links TRBV5-4 to TRBJ2-3, with D tentatively TRBD1 or TRBD2 (5 bases each). The CDR3 spans 17 residues. V was trimmed by 5 bases and J by 3 bases, leaving 22 bases between them. The germline CDR1 and CDR2 sequences are SGHNT and YYREEE (reference sequence). The DNA for the CDR3 is TGTGCCAGCAGGGCCGGGACGGCCCCGGAAGGGACAGATACGCAGTATTTT. Its protein product is CASRAGTAPEGTDTQYF.

Here the CDR3 reads CASNPGTVKDGYTF. The CDR3 DNA is TGTGCCAGCAACCCTGGGACGGTCAAGGATGGCTACACCTTC. The chain carries TRBV6-2 or TRBV6-3 and TRBJ1-2; D may be TRBD1 (5 bases). Germline V gene data show CDR1 as MNHEY and CDR2 as SVGEGT. The CDR3 has 14 residues. Trimming took off 7 bases at V and 6 bases at J, with 18 bases between the two ends.

The chain joins TRBV20-1 to TRBJ2-3; possible D gene TRBD1, 6 bases. Trimming removed 2 bases from V and 6 bases from J, with 24 bases in between. This CDR3 contains 17 residues. Germline V CDR1 and CDR2: DFQATT, SNEGSKA (reference sequence). Here the CDR3 reads CSARFAIWQGLKDTQYF. CDR3 bases: TGCAGTGCTAGATTTGCTATTTGGCAGGGGTTGAAGGATACGCAGTATTTT.

This chain links TRBV5-6 with TRBJ2-7; D may be TRBD2 (6 bases). Germline V gene lookup returns CDR1 SGHDT and CDR2 YYEEEE. The V and J ends lost 4 bases and 6 bases respectively, with 17 bases between them. The CDR3 extends over 14 amino acids. The DNA for the CDR3 is TGTGCCAGCAGCGTCGTACTAGCCGGACCCGAGCAGTACTTC. This translates into CASSVVLAGPEQYF.

This rearrangement joins TRBV28 to TRBJ2-7; tentatively, D is TRBD1 (6 bases). The V gene's germline CDR1 is MDHEN and CDR2 SYDVKM. V dropped 5 bases and J dropped 3 bases, with 17 bases sitting between them. The CDR3 runs 15 residues. CDR3 nucleotides: TGTGCCAGCAGTCTAGCCGGACAGCAAGTCTACGAGCAGTACGTC. This encodes CASSLAGQQVYEQYV.